This T cell receptor beta chain was documented in a study of patients and donors after allogeneic stem cell transplantation. TCRdb re-analysed the RT-PCR reads in MiXCR, keeping a single row per CDR3 protein. The table lists 70,000 to 85,000 distinct CDR3 sequences, about 30% of them singletons, with around a quarter in the top ten. Trimming left V 5 bases short and J 2 bases short, with 7 bases between. The CDR3 is 13 amino acids. Source material: blood, either unsorted or a sorted T cell fraction (not recorded which). The TCR comes from a human donor who was either an allogeneic HSCT recipient or a stem cell or donor lymphocyte infusion donor (not recorded which). It is not recorded whose cells these are; they may come from a transplant donor. This chain links TRBV12-3 or TRBV12-4 with TRBJ1-3, with D unclear. Written as DNA, the CDR3 is TGTGCCAGCAGTAGGACCCCTGGAAACACCATATATTTT. The encoded protein is CASSRTPGNTIYF.